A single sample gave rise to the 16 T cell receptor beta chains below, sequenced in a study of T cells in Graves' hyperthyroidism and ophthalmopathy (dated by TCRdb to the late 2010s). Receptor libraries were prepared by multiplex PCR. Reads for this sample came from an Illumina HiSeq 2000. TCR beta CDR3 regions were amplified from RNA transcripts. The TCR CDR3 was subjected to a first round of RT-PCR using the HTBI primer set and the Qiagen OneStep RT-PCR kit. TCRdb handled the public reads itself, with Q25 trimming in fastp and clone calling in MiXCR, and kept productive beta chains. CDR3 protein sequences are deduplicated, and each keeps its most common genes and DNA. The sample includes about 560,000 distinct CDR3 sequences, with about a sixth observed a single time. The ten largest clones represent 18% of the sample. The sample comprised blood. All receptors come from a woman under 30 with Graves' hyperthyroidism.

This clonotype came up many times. The CDR3 reads CASSHEGQGGSPLHF. In DNA, the CDR3 is TGCGCCAGCAGCCACGAGGGACAGGGGGGTTCACCCCTCCACTTT. The chain combines TRBV5-1 with TRBJ1-6; 11 bases fit TRBD1. V was pared by 4 bases and J by 9 bases, with 6 bases of the junction left unmatched. CDR1 is SGHRS and CDR2 is YFSETQ in the germline V gene. This CDR3 is built from 15 residues.

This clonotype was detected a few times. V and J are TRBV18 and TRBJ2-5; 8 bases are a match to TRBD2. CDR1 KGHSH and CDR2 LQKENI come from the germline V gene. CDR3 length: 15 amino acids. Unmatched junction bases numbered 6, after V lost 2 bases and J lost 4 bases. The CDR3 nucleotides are TGTGCCAGCTCACCATCGGGGGGGGCAGTAGAGACCCAGTACTTC. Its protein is CASSPSGGAVETQYF. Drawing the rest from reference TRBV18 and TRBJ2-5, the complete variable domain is NAGVMQNPRHLVRRRGQEARLRCSPMKGHSHVYWYRQLPEEGLKFMVYLQKENIIDESGMPKERFSAEFPKEGPSILRIQQVVRGDSAAYFCASSPSGGAVETQYFGPGTRLLVL.

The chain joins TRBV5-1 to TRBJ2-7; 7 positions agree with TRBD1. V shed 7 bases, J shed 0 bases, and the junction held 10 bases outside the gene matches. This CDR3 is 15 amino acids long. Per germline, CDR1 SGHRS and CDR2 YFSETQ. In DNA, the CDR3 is TGCGCCAGCGGGCCGGGGACAGCCACCTCCTACGAGCAGTACTTC. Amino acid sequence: CASGPGTATSYEQYF.

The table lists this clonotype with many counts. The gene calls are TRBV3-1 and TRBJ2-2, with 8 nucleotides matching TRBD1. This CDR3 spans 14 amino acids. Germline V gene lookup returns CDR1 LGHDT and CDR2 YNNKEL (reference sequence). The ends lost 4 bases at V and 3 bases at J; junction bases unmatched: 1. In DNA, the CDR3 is TGTGCCAGCAGCCCGACAGGGGACACCGGGGAGCTGTTTTTT. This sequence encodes CASSPTGDTGELFF.

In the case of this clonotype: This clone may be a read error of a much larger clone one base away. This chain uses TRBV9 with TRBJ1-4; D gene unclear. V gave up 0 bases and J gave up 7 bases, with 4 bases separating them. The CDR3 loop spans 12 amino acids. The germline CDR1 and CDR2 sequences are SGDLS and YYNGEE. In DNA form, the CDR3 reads TGTGCCAGCAGCGTAGATGGTGAAAAACTGTTTTTT. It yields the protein CASSVDGEKLFF.

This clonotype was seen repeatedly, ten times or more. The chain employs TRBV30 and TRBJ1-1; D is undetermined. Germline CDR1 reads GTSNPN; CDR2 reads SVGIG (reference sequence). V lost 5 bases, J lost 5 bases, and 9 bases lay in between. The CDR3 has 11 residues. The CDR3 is CAWSRRTEAFF. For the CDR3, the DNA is TGTGCCTGGTCCAGGCGGACTGAAGCTTTCTTT.

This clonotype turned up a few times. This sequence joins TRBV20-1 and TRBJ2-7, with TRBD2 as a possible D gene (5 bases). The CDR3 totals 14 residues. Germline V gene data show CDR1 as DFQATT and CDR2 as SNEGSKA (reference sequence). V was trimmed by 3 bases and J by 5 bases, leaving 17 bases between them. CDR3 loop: CSARRVRVNHEQYF. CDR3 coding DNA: TGCAGTGCTAGGAGGGTGCGAGTTAACCACGAGCAGTACTTC.

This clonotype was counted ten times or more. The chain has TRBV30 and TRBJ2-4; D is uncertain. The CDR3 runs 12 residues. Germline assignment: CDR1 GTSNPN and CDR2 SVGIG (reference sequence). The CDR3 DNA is TGTGCGCCGTGGCAGGCGGCAAACATTCAGTACTTC. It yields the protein CAPWQAANIQYF.

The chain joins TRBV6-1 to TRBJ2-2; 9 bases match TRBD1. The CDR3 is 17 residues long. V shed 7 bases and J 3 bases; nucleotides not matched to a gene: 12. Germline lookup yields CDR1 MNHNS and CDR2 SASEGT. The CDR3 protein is CASTVLAGQGYTGELFF. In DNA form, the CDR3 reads TGTGCCAGCACCGTCCTTGCGGGACAGGGATACACCGGGGAGCTGTTTTTT.

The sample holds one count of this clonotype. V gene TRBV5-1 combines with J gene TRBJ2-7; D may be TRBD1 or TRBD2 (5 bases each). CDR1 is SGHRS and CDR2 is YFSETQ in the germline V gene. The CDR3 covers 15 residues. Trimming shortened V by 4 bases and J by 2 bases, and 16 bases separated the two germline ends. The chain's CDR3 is CASSQIGTTAYEQYF. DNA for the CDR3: TGCGCCAGCAGCCAGATCGGGACCACTGCCTACGAGCAGTACTTC. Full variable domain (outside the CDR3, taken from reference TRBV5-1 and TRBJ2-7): KAGVTQTPRYLIKTRGQQVTLSCSPISGHRSVSWYQQTPGQGLQFLFEYFSETQRNKGNFPGRFSGRQFSNSRSEMNVSTLELGDSALYLCASSQIGTTAYEQYFGPGTRLTVT.

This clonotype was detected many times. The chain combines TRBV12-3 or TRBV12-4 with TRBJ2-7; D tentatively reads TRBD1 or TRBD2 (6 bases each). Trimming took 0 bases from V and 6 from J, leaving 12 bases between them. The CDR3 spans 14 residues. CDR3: CASSLAGGSPEQYF. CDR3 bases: TGTGCCAGCAGTTTAGCGGGGGGCTCCCCCGAGCAGTACTTC.

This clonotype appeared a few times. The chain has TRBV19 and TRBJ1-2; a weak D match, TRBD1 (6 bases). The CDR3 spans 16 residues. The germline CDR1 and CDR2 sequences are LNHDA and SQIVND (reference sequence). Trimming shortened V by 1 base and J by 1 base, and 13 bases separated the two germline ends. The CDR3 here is CASSIVTGAFNYGYTF. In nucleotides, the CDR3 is TGTGCCAGTAGTATAGTAACGGGGGCTTTTAACTATGGCTACACCTTC.

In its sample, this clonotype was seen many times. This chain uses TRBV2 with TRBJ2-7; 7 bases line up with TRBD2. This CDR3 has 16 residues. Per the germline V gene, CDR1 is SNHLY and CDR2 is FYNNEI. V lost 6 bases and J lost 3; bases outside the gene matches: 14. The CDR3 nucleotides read TGTGCCAGCAGCCACTCCTTAGGAGCTAGCGGCTACGAGCAGTACTTC. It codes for CASSHSLGASGYEQYF.

This CDR3 is CASSFRQEAFF. In nucleotides, the CDR3 is TGTGCCAGCAGCTTCCGACAGGAAGCTTTCTTT. The chain employs TRBV5-6 and TRBJ1-1; weak D call: TRBD1 (5 bases). Trimming removed 2 bases from V and 8 bases from J, with 7 bases in between. Germline values: CDR1 SGHDT, CDR2 YYEEEE. CDR3 length: 11 residues.

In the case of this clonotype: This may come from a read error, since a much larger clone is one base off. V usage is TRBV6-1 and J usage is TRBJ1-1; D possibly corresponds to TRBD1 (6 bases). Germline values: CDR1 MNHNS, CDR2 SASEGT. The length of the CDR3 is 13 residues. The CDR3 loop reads CASSEWGDTEASF. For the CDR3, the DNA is TGTGCCAGCAGTGAATGGGGGGACACTGAAGCTTCCTTT.

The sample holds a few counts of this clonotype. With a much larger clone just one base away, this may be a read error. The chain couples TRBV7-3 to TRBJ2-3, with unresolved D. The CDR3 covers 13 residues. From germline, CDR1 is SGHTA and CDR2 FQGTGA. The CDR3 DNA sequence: TGTGCCAGCAGCGTCTCTGGCACAGATACGCAGTGTTTT. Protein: CASSVSGTDTQCF.